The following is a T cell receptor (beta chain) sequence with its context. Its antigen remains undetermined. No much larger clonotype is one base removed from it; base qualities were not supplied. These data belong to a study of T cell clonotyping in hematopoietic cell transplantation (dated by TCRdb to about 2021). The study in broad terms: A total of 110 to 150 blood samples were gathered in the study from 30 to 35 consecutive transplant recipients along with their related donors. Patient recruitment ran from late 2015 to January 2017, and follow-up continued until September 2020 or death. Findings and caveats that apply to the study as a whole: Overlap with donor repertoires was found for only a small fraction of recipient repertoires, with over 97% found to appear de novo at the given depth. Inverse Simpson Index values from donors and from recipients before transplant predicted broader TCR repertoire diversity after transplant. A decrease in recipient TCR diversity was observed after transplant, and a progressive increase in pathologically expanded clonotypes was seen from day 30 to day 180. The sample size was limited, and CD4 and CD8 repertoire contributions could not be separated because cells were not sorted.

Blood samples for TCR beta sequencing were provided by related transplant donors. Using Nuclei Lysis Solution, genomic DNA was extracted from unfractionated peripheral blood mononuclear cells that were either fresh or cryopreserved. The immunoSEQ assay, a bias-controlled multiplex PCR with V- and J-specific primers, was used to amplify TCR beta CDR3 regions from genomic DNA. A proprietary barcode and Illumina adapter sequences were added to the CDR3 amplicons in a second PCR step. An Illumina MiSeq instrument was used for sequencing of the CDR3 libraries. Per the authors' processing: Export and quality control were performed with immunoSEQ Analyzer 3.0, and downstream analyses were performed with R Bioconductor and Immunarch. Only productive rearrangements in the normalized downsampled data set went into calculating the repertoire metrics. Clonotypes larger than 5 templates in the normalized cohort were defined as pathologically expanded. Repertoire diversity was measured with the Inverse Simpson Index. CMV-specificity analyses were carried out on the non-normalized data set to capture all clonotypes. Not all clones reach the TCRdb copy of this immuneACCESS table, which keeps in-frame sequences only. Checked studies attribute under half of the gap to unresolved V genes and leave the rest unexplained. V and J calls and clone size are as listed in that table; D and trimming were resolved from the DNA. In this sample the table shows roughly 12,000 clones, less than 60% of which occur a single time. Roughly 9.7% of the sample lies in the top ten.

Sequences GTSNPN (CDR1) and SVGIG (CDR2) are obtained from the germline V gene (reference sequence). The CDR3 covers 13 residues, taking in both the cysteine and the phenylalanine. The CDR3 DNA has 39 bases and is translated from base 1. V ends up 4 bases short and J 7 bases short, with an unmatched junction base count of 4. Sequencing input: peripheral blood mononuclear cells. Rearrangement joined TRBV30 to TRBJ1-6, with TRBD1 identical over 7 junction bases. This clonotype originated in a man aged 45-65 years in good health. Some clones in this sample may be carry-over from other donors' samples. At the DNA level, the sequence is TGTGCCTGGATGGGGACAGTCAATTCACCCCTCCACTTT. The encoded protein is CAWMGTVNSPLHF.